A single T cell receptor beta chain is shown here with its context. Antigen specificity is unknown. The source of the sample is a study of cytomegalovirus exposure and HLA in healthy donors. Regarding the study as a whole: Being productive about 87% or about 30% of the time was typical of most TCR beta V segments in an earlier analysis. Overall, roughly 150 TCR beta chains were annotated as cytomegalovirus-associated. The study found most TCR sequences rare, yet found some public TCRs in many donors.

Germline lookup yields CDR1 LNHDA and CDR2 SQIVND (reference sequence). CDR3 size: 16 residues. Unmatched junction bases numbered 7, after V lost 7 bases and J lost 0 bases. Primers for the PCR totalled 60 Vbeta and 13 Jbeta. Data came from immunoSEQ multiplex PCR; TCRdb stores just in-frame clones and leaves some out. The specimen's table records some 75,000 clones. The sequence was collected from a man aged 40-55 years in good health and CMV-seronegative. What was sequenced was PBMCs. This chain uses TRBV19 with TRBJ1-1, with 11 bases lining up with TRBD1. CDR3 nucleotides: TGTGCCAGTACCGTGGGACAGGGGGTCATGAACACTGAAGCTTTCTTT. It yields the protein CASTVGQGVMNTEAFF.